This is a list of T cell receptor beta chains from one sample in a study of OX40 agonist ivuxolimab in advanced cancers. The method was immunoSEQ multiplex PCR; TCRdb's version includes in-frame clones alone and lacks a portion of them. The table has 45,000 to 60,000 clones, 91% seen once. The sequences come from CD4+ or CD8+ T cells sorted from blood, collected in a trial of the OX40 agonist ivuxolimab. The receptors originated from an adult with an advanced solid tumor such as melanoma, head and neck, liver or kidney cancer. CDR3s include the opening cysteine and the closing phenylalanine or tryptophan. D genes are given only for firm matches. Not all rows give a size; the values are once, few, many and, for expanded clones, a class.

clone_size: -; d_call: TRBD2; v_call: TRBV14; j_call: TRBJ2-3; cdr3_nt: TGTGCCAGCAGCCAAGGGGGACTACTTAACACAGATACGCAGTATTTT; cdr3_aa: CASSQGGLLNTDTQYF
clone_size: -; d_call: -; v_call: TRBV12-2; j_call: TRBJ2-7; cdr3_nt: TGTGCAAGTCGCCTATGGGACAGGGGGGGAGAGCAGTACTTC; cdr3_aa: CASRLWDRGGEQYF
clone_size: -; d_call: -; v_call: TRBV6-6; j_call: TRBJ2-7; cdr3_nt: TGTGCCAGCAGTTACCCCGGGGCAGAGCAGTACTTC; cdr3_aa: CASSYPGAEQYF
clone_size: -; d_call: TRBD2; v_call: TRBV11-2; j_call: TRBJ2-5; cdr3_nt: TGTGCCAGCAGCTTAGGGTATAGACTAGCGGGAGTCGAGACCCAGTACTTC; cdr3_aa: CASSLGYRLAGVETQYF
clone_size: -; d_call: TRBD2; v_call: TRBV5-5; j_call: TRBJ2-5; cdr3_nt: TGTGCCAGCAGCTTGGAGTTAGCGGGAGGGCGGGAGACCCAGTACTTC; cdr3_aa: CASSLELAGGRETQYF
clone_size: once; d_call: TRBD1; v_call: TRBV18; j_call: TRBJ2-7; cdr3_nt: TGTGCCAGCTCGCCATGGGGGACAGGGAGTCACGAGCAGTACTTC; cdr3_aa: CASSPWGTGSHEQYF
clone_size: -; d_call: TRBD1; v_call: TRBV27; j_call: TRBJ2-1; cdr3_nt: TGTGCCAGCAGTTCGTACTCCGGGACAGGGAAATACTCCCGAACCTCCTACAATGAGCAGTTCTTC; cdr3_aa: CASSSYSGTGKYSRTSYNEQFF
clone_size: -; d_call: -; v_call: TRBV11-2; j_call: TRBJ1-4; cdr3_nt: TGTGCCAGCAGCTACGTGGATGAAAAACTGTTTTTT; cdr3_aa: CASSYVDEKLFF
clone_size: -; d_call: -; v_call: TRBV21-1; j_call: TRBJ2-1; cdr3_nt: TGTGCCAGCAGCAAAAAGAAAGAGCTTTTCAATGAGCAGTTCTTC; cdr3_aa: CASSKKKELFNEQFF
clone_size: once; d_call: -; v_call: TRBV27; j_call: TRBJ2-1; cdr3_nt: TGTGCCAGCAGTTTACAGAGACTAGGCGAGCAGTTCTTC; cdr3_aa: CASSLQRLGEQFF
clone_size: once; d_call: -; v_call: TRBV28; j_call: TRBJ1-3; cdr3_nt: TGTGCCAGCAGTTCCGCGTCTTTGTACAGAACAGCGGGAAACACCATATATTTT; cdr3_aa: CASSSASLYRTAGNTIYF
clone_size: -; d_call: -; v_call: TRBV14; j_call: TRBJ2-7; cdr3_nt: TGTGCCAGCAGCCAAGATCTCGAGCAGTACTTC; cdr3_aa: CASSQDLEQYF
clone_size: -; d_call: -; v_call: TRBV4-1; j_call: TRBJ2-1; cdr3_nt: TGCGCCAGCAGCCAAGATGGGGGTTATGAGCAGTTCTTC; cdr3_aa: CASSQDGGYEQFF
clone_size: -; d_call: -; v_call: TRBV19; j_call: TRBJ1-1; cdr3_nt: TGTGCCAGTAGTATCACGGGGAACACTGAAGCTTTCTTT; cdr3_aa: CASSITGNTEAFF
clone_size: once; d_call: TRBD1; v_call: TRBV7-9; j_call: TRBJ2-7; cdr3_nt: TGTGCCAGCAGCCCAGGGACAGAAAGCTCCTACGAGCAGTACTTC; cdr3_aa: CASSPGTESSYEQYF
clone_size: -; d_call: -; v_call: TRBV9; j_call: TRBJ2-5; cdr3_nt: TGTGCCAGCAGCGTAGTCGGTGGACCCCAAGAGACCCAGTACTTC; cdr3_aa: CASSVVGGPQETQYF
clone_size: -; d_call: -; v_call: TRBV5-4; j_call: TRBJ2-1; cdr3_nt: TGTGCCAGCAGCTTATACAATGAGCAGTTCTTC; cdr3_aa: CASSLYNEQFF
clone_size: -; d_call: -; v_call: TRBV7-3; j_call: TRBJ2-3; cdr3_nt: TGTGCCAGCAGCTTACTCGGATCAGATACGCAGTATTTT; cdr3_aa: CASSLLGSDTQYF
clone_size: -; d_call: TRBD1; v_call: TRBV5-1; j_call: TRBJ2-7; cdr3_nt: TGCGCCAGCAGCTCCGGGACAGGATCATACGAGCAGTACTTC; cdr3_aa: CASSSGTGSYEQYF
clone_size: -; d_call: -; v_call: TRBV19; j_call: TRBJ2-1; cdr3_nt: TGTGCCAGTAGTCCCCGGGACGCCTCAACCAATGAGCAGTTCTTC; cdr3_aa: CASSPRDASTNEQFF
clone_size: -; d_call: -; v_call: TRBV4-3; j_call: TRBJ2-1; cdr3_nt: TGCGCCAGCAGCCAAGATCGAGAATCGGGAAGCTCCTACAATGAGCAGTTCTTC; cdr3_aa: CASSQDRESGSSYNEQFF
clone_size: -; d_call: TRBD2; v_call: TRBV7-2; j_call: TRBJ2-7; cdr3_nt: TGTGCCAGCAGCTTTGGCCCGGGAGGGATCGACGAGCAGTACTTC; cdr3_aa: CASSFGPGGIDEQYF
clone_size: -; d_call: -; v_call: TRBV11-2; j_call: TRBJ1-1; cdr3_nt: TGTGCCAGCAGCTTAGACTCGTTCGGGGGGGTGAACACTGAAGCTTTCTTT; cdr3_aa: CASSLDSFGGVNTEAFF
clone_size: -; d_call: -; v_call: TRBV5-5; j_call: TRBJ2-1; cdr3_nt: TGTGCCAGCAGCTTGACACAGGGCTCCTACAATGAGCAGTTCTTC; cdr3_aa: CASSLTQGSYNEQFF
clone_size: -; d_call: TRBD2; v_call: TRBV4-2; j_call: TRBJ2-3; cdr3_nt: TGTGCCAGCAGCCAAGATACCCTAGCGGAAAATCATAATACAGATACGCAGTATTTT; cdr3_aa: CASSQDTLAENHNTDTQYF
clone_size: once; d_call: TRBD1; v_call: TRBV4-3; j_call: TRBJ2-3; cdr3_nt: TGCGCCAGCAGCCAAGAAAGACAGGGGCCCTCGACGACAGATACGCAGTATTTT; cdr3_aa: CASSQERQGPSTTDTQYF
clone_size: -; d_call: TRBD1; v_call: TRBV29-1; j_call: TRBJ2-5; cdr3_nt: TGCAGCGTTGATCTCCCCCTTGGGCTAGGACAGGCAACAAGACCTTTGGAGACCCAGTACTTC; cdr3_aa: CSVDLPLGLGQATRPLETQYF
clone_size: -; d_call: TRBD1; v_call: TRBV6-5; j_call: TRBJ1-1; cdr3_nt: TGTGCCAGCAGTCCCGGGACAGGGAATTGGGTTGAAGCTTTCTTT; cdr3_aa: CASSPGTGNWVEAFF
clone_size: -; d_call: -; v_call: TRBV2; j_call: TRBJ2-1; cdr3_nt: TGTGCCAGCACTGACAATAATGAGCAGTTCTTC; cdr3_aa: CASTDNNEQFF